This TCR beta chain was sequenced in a study of T cell changes during pregnancy in multiple sclerosis. The CDR3 runs 14 residues. Germline lookup yields CDR1 MNHNS and CDR2 SASEGT. V shed 10 bases and J shed 4 bases, with 16 bases lying between them. The method was immunoSEQ multiplex PCR; TCRdb's version includes in-frame clones alone and lacks a portion of them. Of over 50,000 clones in the sample, approximately 88% are singletons; the top ten hold more than 1.5%. The sample consisted of peripheral blood, taken in the first trimester of pregnancy. The TCR comes from a female donor with multiple sclerosis, enrolled in a pregnancy study. The V gene is TRBV6-1, the J gene TRBJ1-4; D unresolved. In DNA form, the CDR3 reads TGTGCCACAGAAATTCGAGGCTTTAATGAAAAACTGTTTTTT. It specifies CATEIRGFNEKLFF.